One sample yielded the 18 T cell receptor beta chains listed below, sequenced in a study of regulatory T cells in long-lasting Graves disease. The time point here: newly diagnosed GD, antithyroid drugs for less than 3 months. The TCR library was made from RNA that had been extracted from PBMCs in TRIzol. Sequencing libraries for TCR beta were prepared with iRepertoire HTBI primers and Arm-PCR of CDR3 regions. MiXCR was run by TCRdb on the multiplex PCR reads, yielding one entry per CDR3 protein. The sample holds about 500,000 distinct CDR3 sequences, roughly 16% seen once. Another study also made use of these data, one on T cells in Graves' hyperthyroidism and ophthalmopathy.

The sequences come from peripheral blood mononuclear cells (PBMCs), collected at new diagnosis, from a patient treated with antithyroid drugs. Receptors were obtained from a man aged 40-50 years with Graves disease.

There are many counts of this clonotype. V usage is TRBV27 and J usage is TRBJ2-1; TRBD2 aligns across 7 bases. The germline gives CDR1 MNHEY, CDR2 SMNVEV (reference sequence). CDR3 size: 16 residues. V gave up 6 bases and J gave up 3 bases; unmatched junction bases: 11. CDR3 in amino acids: CASRGEGLGVYNEQFF. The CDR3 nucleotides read TGTGCCAGCAGGGGGGAAGGACTAGGGGTCTACAATGAGCAGTTCTTC.

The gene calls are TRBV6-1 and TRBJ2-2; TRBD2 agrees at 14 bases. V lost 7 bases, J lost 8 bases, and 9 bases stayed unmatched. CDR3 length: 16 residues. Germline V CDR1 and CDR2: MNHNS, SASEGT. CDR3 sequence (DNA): TGTGCCAGCACTCCAGGGACTAGCGGGAGCCTTGGGGAGCTGTTTTTT. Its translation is CASTPGTSGSLGELFF.

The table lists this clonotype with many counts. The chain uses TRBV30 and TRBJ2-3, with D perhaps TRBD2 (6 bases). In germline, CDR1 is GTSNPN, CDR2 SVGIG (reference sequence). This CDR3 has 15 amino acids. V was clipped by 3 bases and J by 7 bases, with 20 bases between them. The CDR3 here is CAWSFLAETRNTQYF. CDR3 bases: TGTGCCTGGAGCTTCTTAGCGGAGACTAGAAATACGCAGTATTTT.

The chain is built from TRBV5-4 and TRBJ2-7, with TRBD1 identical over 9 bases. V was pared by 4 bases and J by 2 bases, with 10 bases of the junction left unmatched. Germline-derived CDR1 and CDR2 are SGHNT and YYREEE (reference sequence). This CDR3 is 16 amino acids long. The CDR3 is CASSPRDREFPYEQYF. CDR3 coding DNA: TGTGCCAGCAGCCCGAGGGACAGGGAGTTCCCCTACGAGCAGTACTTC.

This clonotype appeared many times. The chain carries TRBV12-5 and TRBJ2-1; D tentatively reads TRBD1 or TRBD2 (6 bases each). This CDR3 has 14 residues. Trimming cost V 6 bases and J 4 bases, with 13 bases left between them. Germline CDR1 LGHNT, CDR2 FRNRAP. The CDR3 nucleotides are TGTGCTAGTGGACAAGGGGGGATATACAATGAGCAGTTCTTC. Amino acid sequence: CASGQGGIYNEQFF.

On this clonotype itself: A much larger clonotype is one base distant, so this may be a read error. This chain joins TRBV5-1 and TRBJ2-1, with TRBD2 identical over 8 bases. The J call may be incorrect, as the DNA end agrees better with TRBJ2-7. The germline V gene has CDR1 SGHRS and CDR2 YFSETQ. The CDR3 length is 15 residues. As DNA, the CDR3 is TGCGCCAGCAGCCTAGCGGGCCGAAGCTCCTACGGGCAGTACTTC. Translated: CASSLAGRSSYGQYF.

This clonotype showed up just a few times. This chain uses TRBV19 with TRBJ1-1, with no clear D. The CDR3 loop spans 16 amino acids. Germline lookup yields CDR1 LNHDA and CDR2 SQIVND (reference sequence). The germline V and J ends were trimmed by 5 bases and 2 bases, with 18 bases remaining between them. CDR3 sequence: CASSFSFGDVNTEAFF. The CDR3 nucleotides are TGTGCCAGTAGTTTTAGTTTCGGCGACGTCAACACTGAAGCTTTCTTT.

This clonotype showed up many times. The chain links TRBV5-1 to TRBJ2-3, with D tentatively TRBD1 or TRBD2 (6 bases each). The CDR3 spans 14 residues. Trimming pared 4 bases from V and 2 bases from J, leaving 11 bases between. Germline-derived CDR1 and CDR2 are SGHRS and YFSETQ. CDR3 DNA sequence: TGCGCCAGCAGCCAGGGGACTGTCACAGATACGCAGTATTTT. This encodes CASSQGTVTDTQYF.

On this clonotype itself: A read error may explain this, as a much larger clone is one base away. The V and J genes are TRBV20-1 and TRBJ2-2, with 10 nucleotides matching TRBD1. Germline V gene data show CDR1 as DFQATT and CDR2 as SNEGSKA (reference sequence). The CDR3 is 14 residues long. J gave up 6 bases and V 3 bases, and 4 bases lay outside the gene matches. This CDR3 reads CSASSGTGAGELFF. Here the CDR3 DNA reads TGCAGTGCTAGTTCCGGGACAGGGGCCGGGGAGCTGTTTTTT.

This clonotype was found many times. The CDR3 DNA sequence: TGTGCCTGGAAAGGCCCCAGCGGCACTGAAGCTTTCTTT. Translated, it gives CAWKGPSGTEAFF. The V and J genes are TRBV30 and TRBJ1-1; D remains unclear. The CDR3 covers 13 residues. Germline-derived CDR1 and CDR2 are GTSNPN and SVGIG (reference sequence). Trimming cost V 4 bases and J 4 bases, with 13 bases left between them. The full variable domain, completed using reference TRBV30 and TRBJ1-1, is SQTIHQWPATLVQPVGSPLSLECTVEGTSNPNLYWYRQAAGRGLQLLFYSVGIGQISSEVPQNLSASRPQDRQFILSSKKLLLSDSGFYLCAWKGPSGTEAFFGQGTRLTVV.

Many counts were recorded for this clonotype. The DNA of the CDR3 is TGTGCCAGCAGCCCTCCGGGAGTAGCGTCCTACGAGCAGTACTTC. Translating gives CASSPPGVASYEQYF. This chain joins TRBV7-9 and TRBJ2-7, with D perhaps matching TRBD2 (6 bases). V lost 5 bases and J lost 1, with 15 bases in between. Germline V gene data show CDR1 as SEHNR and CDR2 as FQNEAQ (reference sequence). The CDR3 covers 15 residues.

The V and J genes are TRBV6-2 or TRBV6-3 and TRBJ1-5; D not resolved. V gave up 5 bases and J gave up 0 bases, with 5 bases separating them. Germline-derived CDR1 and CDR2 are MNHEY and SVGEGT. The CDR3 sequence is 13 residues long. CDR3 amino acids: CASSEISNQPQHF. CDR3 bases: TGTGCCAGCAGTGAAATTAGCAATCAGCCCCAGCATTTT.

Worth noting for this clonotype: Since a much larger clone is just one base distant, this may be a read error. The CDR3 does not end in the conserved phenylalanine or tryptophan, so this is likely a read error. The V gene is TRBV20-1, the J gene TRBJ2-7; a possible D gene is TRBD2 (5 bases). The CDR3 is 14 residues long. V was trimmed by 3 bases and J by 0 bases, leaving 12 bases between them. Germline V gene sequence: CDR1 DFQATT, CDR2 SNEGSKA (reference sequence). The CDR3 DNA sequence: TGCAGTGCTAGGAGGACTGGTACCTCCTACGAGCAGTACTCC. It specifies CSARRTGTSYEQYS.

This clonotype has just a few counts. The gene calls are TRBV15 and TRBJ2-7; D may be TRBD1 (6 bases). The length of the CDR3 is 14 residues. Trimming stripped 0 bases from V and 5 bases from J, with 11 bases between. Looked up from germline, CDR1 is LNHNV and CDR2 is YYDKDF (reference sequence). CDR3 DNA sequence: TGTGCCACCAGCAGAGATTTGCAGGGGAACGAGCAGTACTTC. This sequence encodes CATSRDLQGNEQYF.

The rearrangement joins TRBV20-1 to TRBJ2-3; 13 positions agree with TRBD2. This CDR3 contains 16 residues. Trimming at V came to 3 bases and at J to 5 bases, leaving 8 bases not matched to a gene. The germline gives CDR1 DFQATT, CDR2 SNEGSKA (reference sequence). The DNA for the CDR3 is TGCAGTGCTAGGGTATTACTAGCGGGAGGGCTAGATACGCAGTATTTT. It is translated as CSARVLLAGGLDTQYF.

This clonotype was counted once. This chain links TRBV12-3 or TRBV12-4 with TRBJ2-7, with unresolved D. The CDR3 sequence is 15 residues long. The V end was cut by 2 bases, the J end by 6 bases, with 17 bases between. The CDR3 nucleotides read TGTGCCAGCAGTTTACGTATGAGGAAGGGATCCGAGCAGTACTTC. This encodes CASSLRMRKGSEQYF.

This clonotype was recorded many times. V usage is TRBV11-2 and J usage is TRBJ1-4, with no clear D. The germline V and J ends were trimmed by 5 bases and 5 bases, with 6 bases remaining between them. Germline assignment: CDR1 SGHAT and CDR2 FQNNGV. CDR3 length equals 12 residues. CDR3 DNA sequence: TGTGCCAGCAGCGGAAGGAATGAAAAACTGTTTTTT. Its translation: CASSGRNEKLFF. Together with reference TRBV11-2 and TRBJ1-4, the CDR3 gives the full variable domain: EAGVAQSPRYKIIEKRQSVAFWCNPISGHATLYWYQQILGQGPKLLIQFQNNGVVDDSQLPKDRFSAERLKGVDSTLKIQPAKLEDSAVYLCASSGRNEKLFFGSGTQLSVL.

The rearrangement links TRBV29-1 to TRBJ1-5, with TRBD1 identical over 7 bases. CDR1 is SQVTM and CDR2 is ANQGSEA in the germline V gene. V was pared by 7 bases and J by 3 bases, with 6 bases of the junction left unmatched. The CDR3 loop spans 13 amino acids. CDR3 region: CSAATGSNQPQHF. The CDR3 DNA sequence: TGCAGCGCTGCGACAGGGTCCAATCAGCCCCAGCATTTT.